What follows are 6 T cell receptor beta chains derived from one specimen sequenced in a study of T cell changes during pregnancy in multiple sclerosis. Assay used: immunoSEQ multiplex PCR; TCRdb lists only in-frame clones, some missing. The sample carries about 47,000 clones, 85% to 95% recorded once. The sequenced sample was peripheral blood, obtained after pregnancy. These receptors were collected from a female donor with multiple sclerosis, enrolled in a pregnancy study.

The genes are TRBV6-1 and TRBJ1-5; the D is unclear. This CDR3 comprises 13 residues. The germline gives CDR1 MNHNS, CDR2 SASEGT. V shed 3 bases and J shed 7 bases, with 10 bases lying between them. The CDR3 region is CASSDLSEQPQHF. DNA of the CDR3: TGTGCCAGCAGTGACCTAAGTGAGCAGCCCCAGCATTTT.

CDR3 coding DNA: TGCGCCAGCAGCTTGGCCTACGACAGGGATGTCATCTATGGCTACACCTTC. Its translation is CASSLAYDRDVIYGYTF. The chain joins TRBV5-1 to TRBJ1-2; TRBD1 matches 7 bases. CDR3 size: 17 residues. With 0 bases clipped from V and 4 bases from J, the junction kept 12 bases outside the gene matches. Germline V lookup: CDR1 SGHRS, CDR2 YFSETQ.

This CDR3 reads CASSLATASGAYTGELFF. CDR3 sequence (DNA): TGTGCCAGCAGCTTAGCGACGGCTAGCGGGGCCTACACCGGGGAGCTGTTTTTT. This sequence joins TRBV7-6 and TRBJ2-2; 9 nucleotides align to TRBD2. CDR3 length: 18 residues. CDR1 and CDR2 from the germline V gene are SGHVS and FNYEAQ. V was clipped by 0 bases and J by 3 bases; unmatched bases: 8.

The V gene is TRBV11-1, the J gene TRBJ2-7; tentative D call: TRBD1 (5 bases). Germline-derived CDR1 and CDR2 are SGHAT and FQDESV (reference sequence). V was pared by 6 bases and J by 3 bases, with 21 bases between. The CDR3 covers 16 residues. The CDR3 loop is CASSSTRTTVLYEQYF. The CDR3 nucleotides are TGTGCCAGCAGTTCAACCCGGACAACCGTTCTCTACGAGCAGTACTTC.

The chain recombines TRBV12-5 with TRBJ2-5; 9 nucleotides match TRBD1. In germline, CDR1 is LGHNT, CDR2 FRNRAP. CDR3 length equals 15 residues. With 4 bases clipped from V and 3 bases from J, the junction kept 6 bases outside the gene matches. The CDR3 spells CASGSPGTGKETQYF. Here the CDR3 DNA reads TGTGCTAGTGGTTCCCCCGGGACAGGGAAAGAGACCCAGTACTTC.

This chain links TRBV27 with TRBJ1-2, with D hard to call. Trimming took off 5 bases at V and 5 bases at J, with 6 bases between the two ends. This CDR3 has 11 amino acids. The germline gives CDR1 MNHEY, CDR2 SMNVEV (reference sequence). This CDR3 reads CASSGPYGYTF. The CDR3 DNA reads as TGTGCCAGCAGTGGCCCTTATGGCTACACCTTC.